Following are 20 T cell receptor beta chains from one sample sequenced in a study of cytomegalovirus exposure and HLA in healthy donors. PCR employed 60 Vbeta and 13 Jbeta primers. The data were produced by immunoSEQ multiplex PCR, yet TCRdb's version contains in-frame clones alone and is incomplete. The data contain about 180,000 clones, approximately 84% of them seen just once; the ten biggest clones take up around 0.41%. Specimen: PBMCs. The receptors stem from a boy aged 2 to 9 in good health and CMV-seronegative.

The V gene is TRBV7-2, the J gene TRBJ2-7, with 8 bases aligning to TRBD1. Trimming at V came to 5 bases and at J to 4 bases, leaving 7 bases not matched to a gene. In germline, CDR1 is SGHTA, CDR2 FQGNSA. CDR3 length equals 14 residues. In DNA form, the CDR3 reads TGTGCCAGCAGCCCTTCAGGGGGCTATTACGAGCAGTACTTC. Protein sequence: CASSPSGGYYEQYF.

The chain joins TRBV5-1 to TRBJ2-1; TRBD2 agrees at 11 bases. The germline gives CDR1 SGHRS, CDR2 YFSETQ. The CDR3 length is 15 residues. V was pared by 1 base and J by 7 bases, with 4 bases of the junction left unmatched. CDR3 sequence (DNA): TGCGCCAGCAGCTTGAGACTAGCGGGGCCTAATGAGCAGTTCTTC. Protein: CASSLRLAGPNEQFF.

This sequence joins TRBV7-9 and TRBJ2-3; D is unresolved. Between the trimmed V and J ends, which lost 6 bases and 2 bases, there was a span of 6 bases. Germline V lookup: CDR1 SEHNR, CDR2 FQNEAQ (reference sequence). The CDR3 totals 12 residues. The DNA of the CDR3 is TGTGCCAGCAGTCTATACACAGATACGCAGTATTTT. This gives the protein CASSLYTDTQYF.

This chain uses TRBV6-1 with TRBJ2-1, with 10 bases aligning to TRBD2. CDR1 MNHNS and CDR2 SASEGT come from the germline V gene. V lost 6 bases, J lost 4 bases, and 9 bases stayed unmatched. This CDR3 spans 16 amino acids. CDR3 residues: CASSESGTSEYNEQFF. CDR3 DNA sequence: TGTGCCAGCAGCGAATCCGGGACTAGCGAATACAATGAGCAGTTCTTC.

J is TRBJ2-2 and V is TRBV4-1; D may be TRBD2 (6 bases). V was pared by 4 bases and J by 6 bases, with 18 bases between. Germline-derived CDR1 and CDR2 are MGHRA and YSYEKL. The CDR3 runs to 16 residues. The CDR3 protein is CASSPYQLASAGELFF. DNA for the CDR3: TGCGCCAGCAGCCCTTACCAACTAGCTTCGGCCGGGGAGCTGTTTTTT.

The chain combines TRBV5-6 with TRBJ1-2, with D possibly TRBD1 on 6 matching bases. With 3 bases removed from V and 2 bases from J, the gap between germline ends came to 11 bases. Per germline, CDR1 SGHDT and CDR2 YYEEEE. This CDR3 comprises 14 residues. The CDR3 sequence: CASSSGTLNYGYTF. DNA of the CDR3: TGTGCCAGCAGCTCGGGGACACTGAACTATGGCTACACCTTC.

V usage is TRBV29-1 and J usage is TRBJ1-1; TRBD1 might be the D (5 bases). There are 17 residues in the CDR3. V was clipped by 7 bases and J by 1 base, with 25 bases between them. Germline V lookup: CDR1 SQVTM, CDR2 ANQGSEA. The CDR3 protein is CSAFQGGEGLANTEAFF. Written as DNA, the CDR3 is TGCAGCGCCTTCCAAGGCGGGGAGGGGTTGGCGAACACTGAAGCTTTCTTT.

V gene TRBV19 combines with J gene TRBJ1-5; TRBD1 aligns across 7 bases. This CDR3 is 14 amino acids long. V lost 4 bases to trimming and J lost 3 bases; unmatched junction nucleotides: 3. Germline V gene data show CDR1 as LNHDA and CDR2 as SQIVND (reference sequence). The CDR3 sequence: CASSRGQNNQPQHF. CDR3 coding DNA: TGTGCCAGTAGTAGGGGACAGAACAATCAGCCCCAGCATTTT.

CDR3 in amino acids: CSVGGLRANYGYTF. The CDR3 bases are TGCAGCGTTGGTGGACTCAGAGCTAACTATGGCTACACCTTC. The V gene is TRBV29-1, the J gene TRBJ1-2; D gene ambiguous. The CDR3 extends over 14 amino acids. The germline V and J ends were trimmed by 4 bases and 0 bases, with 12 bases remaining between them. The germline V gene has CDR1 SQVTM and CDR2 ANQGSEA. The complete variable domain, with remaining parts taken from reference TRBV29-1 and TRBJ1-2, reads SAVISQKPSRDICQRGTSLTIQCQVDSQVTMMFWYRQQPGQSLTLIATANQGSEATYESGFVIDKFPISRPNLTFSTLTVSNMSPEDSSIYLCSVGGLRANYGYTFGSGTRLTVV.

The chain employs TRBV9 and TRBJ2-1; D is unresolved. V was pared by 0 bases and J by 5 bases, with 6 bases between. CDR1 is SGDLS, CDR2 YYNGEE, per germline. This CDR3 has 13 residues. The CDR3 sequence: CASSVDGHNEQFF. The CDR3 DNA reads TGTGCCAGCAGCGTAGATGGCCACAATGAGCAGTTCTTC.

This clone was seen more than once but under ten times. The chain links TRBV5-6 to TRBJ2-7; a possible D gene is TRBD1 (6 bases). This CDR3 comprises 16 residues. The V and J ends lost 3 bases and 0 bases respectively, with 16 bases between them. CDR1 SGHDT and CDR2 YYEEEE come from the germline V gene. The CDR3, as DNA: TGTGCCAGCAGCTCCCAGGGGCAGGCCTTCTCCTACGAGCAGTACTTC. Its translation: CASSSQGQAFSYEQYF.

The J gene is TRBJ2-5, the V gene TRBV5-1, with TRBD2 identical over 8 bases. The J call may be faulty, since TRBJ2-7 better matches the DNA end. Germline V gives CDR1 SGHRS, CDR2 YFSETQ. The CDR3 runs to 13 residues. The chain's CDR3 is CASSSGLADEQYF. CDR3 nucleotides: TGCGCCAGCAGCTCCGGACTAGCCGACGAGCAGTACTTC.

The chain joins TRBV5-1 to TRBJ2-7, with D perhaps matching TRBD1 (5 bases). The CDR3 contains 14 residues. V was trimmed by 0 bases and J by 2 bases, leaving 9 bases between them. Germline V gene data show CDR1 as SGHRS and CDR2 as YFSETQ. Here the CDR3 DNA reads TGCGCCAGCAGCTTGGAGGTAGGGGCCTACGAGCAGTACTTC. Protein product: CASSLEVGAYEQYF.

V usage is TRBV6-4 and J usage is TRBJ2-3, with TRBD2 matching over 7 bases. The germline gives CDR1 MRHNA, CDR2 SNTAGT. The trim removed 0 bases at V and 0 bases at J, leaving 0 bases unmatched. The CDR3 runs to 15 residues. The CDR3 sequence: CASSDSGGSTDTQYF. Here the CDR3 DNA reads TGTGCCAGCAGTGACTCGGGGGGGAGCACAGATACGCAGTATTTT.

The V and J genes are TRBV28 and TRBJ2-7; 11 nucleotides agree with TRBD1. This CDR3 is built from 15 residues. V was clipped by 5 bases and J by 6 bases; unmatched bases: 9. Germline V lookup: CDR1 MDHEN, CDR2 SYDVKM. The CDR3 loop reads CASSPRTGGWSEQYF. The CDR3 nucleotides are TGTGCCAGCAGTCCCAGGACAGGGGGCTGGAGCGAGCAGTACTTC. Supplemented by reference TRBV28 and TRBJ2-7, the full variable domain reads DVKVTQSSRYLVKRTGEKVFLECVQDMDHENMFWYRQDPGLGLRLIYFSYDVKMKEKGDIPEGYSVSREKKERFSLILESASTNQTSMYLCASSPRTGGWSEQYFGPGTRLTVT.

The chain is built from TRBV7-9 and TRBJ2-2, with TRBD2 matching 9 bases. Germline lookup yields CDR1 SEHNR and CDR2 FQNEAQ (reference sequence). V lost 5 bases and J lost 0; bases outside the gene matches: 4. The CDR3 contains 16 residues. CDR3 residues: CASSLTSGSNTGELFF. The CDR3 DNA is TGTGCCAGCAGCCTTACTAGCGGGTCGAACACCGGGGAGCTGTTTTTT.

The chain carries TRBV10-1 and TRBJ2-3; TRBD2 matches 10 bases. The CDR3 spans 15 residues. The V gene's germline CDR1 is WNHNN and CDR2 SYGVQD (reference sequence). The ends lost 2 bases at V and 4 bases at J; junction bases unmatched: 3. This CDR3 is CASSEISGRPDTQYF. CDR3 DNA: TGCGCCAGCAGTGAGATTAGCGGGAGGCCAGATACGCAGTATTTT.

The chain is built from TRBV27 and TRBJ2-7; 9 nucleotides match TRBD2. CDR1 and CDR2 (germline): MNHEY, SMNVEV (reference sequence). This CDR3 contains 14 residues. The J segment lost 4 bases and the V segment lost 11 bases, leaving 12 bases of the junction unmatched. The CDR3 DNA sequence: TGTGCCTCTAAAGCCGGGACTAGCCTTTACGAGCAGTACTTC. Protein: CASKAGTSLYEQYF.

V usage is TRBV25-1 and J usage is TRBJ2-2; 9 bases align to TRBD1. The CDR3 covers 15 residues. The germline CDR1 and CDR2 sequences are MGHDK and SYGVNS. V lost 4 bases to trimming and J lost 5 bases; unmatched junction nucleotides: 5. CDR3 sequence (DNA): TGTGCCAGCAGTGCCGGGACAGGGTCAACCGGGGAGCTGTTTTTT. As protein: CASSAGTGSTGELFF.

The chain has TRBV25-1 and TRBJ1-2; no reliable D call. V was pared by 3 bases and J by 2 bases, with 16 bases between. Germline V gene data show CDR1 as MGHDK and CDR2 as SYGVNS. This CDR3 is built from 16 residues. The CDR3 DNA follows: TGTGCCAGCAGTGATTCTCCACTCGACAAAAACTATGGCTACACCTTC. It specifies CASSDSPLDKNYGYTF.